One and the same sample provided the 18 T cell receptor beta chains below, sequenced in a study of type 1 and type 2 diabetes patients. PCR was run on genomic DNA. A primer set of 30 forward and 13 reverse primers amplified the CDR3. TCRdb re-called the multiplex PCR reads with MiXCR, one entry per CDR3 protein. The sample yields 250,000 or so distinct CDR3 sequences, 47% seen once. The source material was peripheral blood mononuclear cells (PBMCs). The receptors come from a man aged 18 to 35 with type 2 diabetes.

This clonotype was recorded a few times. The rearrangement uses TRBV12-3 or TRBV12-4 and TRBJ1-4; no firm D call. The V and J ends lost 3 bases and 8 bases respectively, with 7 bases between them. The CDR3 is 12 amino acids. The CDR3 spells CASSFSWEKLFF. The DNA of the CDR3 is TGTGCCAGCAGTTTCTCATGGGAAAAACTGTTTTTT.

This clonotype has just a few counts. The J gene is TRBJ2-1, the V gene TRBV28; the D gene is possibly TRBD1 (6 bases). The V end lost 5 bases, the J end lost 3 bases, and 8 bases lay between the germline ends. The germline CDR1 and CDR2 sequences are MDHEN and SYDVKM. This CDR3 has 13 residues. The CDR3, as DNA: TGTGCCAGCAGTGAGGACAGCTACAATGAGCAGTTCTTC. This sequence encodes CASSEDSYNEQFF. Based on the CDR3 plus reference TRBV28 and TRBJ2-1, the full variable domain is DVKVTQSSRYLVKRTGEKVFLECVQDMDHENMFWYRQDPGLGLRLIYFSYDVKMKEKGDIPEGYSVSREKKERFSLILESASTNQTSMYLCASSEDSYNEQFFGPGTRLTVL.

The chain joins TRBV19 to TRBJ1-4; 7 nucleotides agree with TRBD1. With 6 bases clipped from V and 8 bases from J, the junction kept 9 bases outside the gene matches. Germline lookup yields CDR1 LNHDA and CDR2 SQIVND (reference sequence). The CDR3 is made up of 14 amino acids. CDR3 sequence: CASSRNQGDEKLFF. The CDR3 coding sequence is TGTGCCAGTAGCCGTAATCAGGGGGACGAAAAACTGTTTTTT.

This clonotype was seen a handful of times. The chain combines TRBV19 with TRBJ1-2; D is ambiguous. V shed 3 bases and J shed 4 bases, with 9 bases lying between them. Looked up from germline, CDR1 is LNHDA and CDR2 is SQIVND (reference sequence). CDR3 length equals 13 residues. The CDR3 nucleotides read TGTGCCAGTAGTATTAGCGGACTCTATGGCTACACCTTC. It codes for CASSISGLYGYTF.

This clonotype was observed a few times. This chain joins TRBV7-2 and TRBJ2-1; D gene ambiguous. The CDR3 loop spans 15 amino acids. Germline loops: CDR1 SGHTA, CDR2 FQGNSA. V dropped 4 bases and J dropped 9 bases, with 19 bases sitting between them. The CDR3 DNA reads TGTGCCAGCAGCTCATTATCGAAAGTTGGGATTGAGCAGTTCTTC. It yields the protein CASSSLSKVGIEQFF. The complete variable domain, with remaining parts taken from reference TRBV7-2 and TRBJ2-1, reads GAGVSQSPSNKVTEKGKDVELRCDPISGHTALYWYRQSLGQGLEFLIYFQGNSAPDKSGLPSDRFSAERTGGSVSTLTIQRTQQEDSAVYLCASSSLSKVGIEQFFGPGTRLTVL.

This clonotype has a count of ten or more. CDR3 sequence: CASSWVEATQYF. The CDR3 coding sequence is TGTGCCAGCAGCTGGGTTGAGGCGACCCAGTACTTC. The V call is TRBV2, the J call TRBJ2-5; no clear D. CDR1 SNHLY and CDR2 FYNNEI come from the germline V gene. Trimming shortened V by 6 bases and J by 7 bases, and 12 bases separated the two germline ends. This CDR3 has 12 amino acids.

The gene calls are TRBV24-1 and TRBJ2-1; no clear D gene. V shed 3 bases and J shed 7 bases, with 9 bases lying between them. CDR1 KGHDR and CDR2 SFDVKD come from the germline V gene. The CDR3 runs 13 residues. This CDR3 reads CATSDPSSNEQFF. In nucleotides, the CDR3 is TGTGCCACCAGTGATCCCTCCTCTAATGAGCAGTTCTTC.

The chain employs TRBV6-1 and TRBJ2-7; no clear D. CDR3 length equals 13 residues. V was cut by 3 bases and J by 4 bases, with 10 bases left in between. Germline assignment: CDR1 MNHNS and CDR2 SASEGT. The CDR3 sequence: CASSEVRSYEQYF. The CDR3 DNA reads TGTGCCAGCAGTGAGGTGAGATCTTACGAGCAGTACTTC.

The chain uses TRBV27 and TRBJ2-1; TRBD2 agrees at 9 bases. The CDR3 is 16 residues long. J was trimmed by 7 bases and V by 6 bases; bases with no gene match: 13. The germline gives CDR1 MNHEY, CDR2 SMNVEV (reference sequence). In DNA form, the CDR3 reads TGTGCCAGCAGCGATCCGGGACTAGCTGGCGGGAATGAGCAGTTCTTC. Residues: CASSDPGLAGGNEQFF.

CDR3: CASSPRGVFEQYF. CDR3 coding DNA: TGTGCCAGTAGTCCCCGCGGAGTTTTTGAGCAGTACTTC. J is TRBJ2-7 and V is TRBV19; D is undetermined. V lost 5 bases to trimming and J lost 7 bases, with 15 bases between them. This CDR3 comprises 13 residues. Germline-derived CDR1 and CDR2 are LNHDA and SQIVND (reference sequence).

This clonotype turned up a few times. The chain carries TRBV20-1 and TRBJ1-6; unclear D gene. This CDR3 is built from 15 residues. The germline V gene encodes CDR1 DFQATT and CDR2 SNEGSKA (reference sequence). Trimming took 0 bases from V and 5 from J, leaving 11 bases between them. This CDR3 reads CSARDLGVDNSPLHF. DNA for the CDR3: TGCAGTGCTAGAGATCTCGGGGTCGATAATTCACCCCTCCACTTT.

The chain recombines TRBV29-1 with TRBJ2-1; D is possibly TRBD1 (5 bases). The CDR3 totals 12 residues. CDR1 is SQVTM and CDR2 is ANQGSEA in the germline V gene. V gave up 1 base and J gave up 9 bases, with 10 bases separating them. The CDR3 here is CSVEVGRGEQFF. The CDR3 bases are TGCAGCGTTGAAGTAGGTAGGGGTGAGCAGTTCTTC.

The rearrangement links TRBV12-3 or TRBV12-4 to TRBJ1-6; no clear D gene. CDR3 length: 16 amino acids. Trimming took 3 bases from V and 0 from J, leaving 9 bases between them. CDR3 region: CASSLGMSSYNSPLHF. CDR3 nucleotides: TGTGCCAGCAGTTTGGGTATGAGCTCCTATAATTCACCCCTCCACTTT.

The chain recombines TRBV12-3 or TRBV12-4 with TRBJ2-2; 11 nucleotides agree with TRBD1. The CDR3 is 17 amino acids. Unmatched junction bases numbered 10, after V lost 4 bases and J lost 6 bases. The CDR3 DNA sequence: TGTGCCAGCAGTTCCCCCTTCGGGACAGGGGGTGCCGGGGAGCTGTTTTTT. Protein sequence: CASSSPFGTGGAGELFF.

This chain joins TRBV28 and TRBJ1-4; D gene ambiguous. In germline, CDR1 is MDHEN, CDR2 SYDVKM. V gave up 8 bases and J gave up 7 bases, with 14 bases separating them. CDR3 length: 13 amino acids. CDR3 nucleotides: TGTGCCAGCCGGGGAGGGATGATTGAAAAACTGTTTTTT. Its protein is CASRGGMIEKLFF.

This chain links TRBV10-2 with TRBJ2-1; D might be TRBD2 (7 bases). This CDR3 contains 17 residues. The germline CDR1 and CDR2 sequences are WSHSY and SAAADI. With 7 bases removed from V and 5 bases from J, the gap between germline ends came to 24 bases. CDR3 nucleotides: TGCGCCAGCATTGGACGGGGGGTCCTACAGGGCGACAATGAGCAGTTCTTC. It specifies CASIGRGVLQGDNEQFF.

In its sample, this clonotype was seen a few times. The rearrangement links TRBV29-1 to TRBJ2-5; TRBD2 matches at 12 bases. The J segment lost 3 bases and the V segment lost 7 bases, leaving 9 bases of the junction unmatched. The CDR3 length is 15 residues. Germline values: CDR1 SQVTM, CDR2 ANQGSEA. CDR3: CSAPVRLAGEETQYF. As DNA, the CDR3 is TGCAGCGCTCCCGTAAGACTAGCGGGGGAAGAGACCCAGTACTTC.

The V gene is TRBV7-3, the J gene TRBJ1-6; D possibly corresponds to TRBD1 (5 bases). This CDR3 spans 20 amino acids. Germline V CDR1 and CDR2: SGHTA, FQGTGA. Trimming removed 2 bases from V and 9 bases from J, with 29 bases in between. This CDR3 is CASSLLIRDGYTSWGSPLHF. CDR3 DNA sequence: TGTGCCAGCAGCTTACTAATCCGGGACGGCTACACCAGCTGGGGTTCACCCCTCCACTTT.